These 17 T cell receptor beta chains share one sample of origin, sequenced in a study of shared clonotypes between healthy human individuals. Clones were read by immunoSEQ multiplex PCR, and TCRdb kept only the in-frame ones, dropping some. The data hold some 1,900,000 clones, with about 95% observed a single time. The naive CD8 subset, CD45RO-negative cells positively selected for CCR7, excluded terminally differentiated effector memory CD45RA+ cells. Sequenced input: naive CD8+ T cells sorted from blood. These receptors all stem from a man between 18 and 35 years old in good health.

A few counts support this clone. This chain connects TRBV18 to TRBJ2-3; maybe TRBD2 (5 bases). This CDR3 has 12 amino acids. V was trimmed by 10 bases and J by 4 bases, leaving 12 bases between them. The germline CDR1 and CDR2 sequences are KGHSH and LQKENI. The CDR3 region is CATQEDPDTQYF. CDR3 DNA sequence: TGTGCCACTCAGGAGGATCCAGATACGCAGTATTTT.

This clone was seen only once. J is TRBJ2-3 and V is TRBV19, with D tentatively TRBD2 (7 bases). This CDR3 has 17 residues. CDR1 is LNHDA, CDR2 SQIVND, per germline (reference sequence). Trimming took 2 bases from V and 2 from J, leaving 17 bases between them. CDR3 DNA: TGTGCCAGTAGTATATTAGGGGGGGCGTCTTCCACAGATACGCAGTATTTT. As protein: CASSILGGASSTDTQYF.

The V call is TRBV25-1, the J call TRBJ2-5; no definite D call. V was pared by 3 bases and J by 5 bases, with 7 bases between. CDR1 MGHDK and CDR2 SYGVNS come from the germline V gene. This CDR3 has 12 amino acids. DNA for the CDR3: TGTGCCAGCAGTGATTGGGTCGAGACCCAGTACTTC. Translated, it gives CASSDWVETQYF.

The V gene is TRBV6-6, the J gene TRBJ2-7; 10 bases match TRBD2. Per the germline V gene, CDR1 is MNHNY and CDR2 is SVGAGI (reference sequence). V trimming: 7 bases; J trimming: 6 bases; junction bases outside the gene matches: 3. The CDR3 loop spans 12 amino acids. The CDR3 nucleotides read TGTGCCAGCACCTTAGCGGGAGGCGAGCAGTACTTC. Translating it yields CASTLAGGEQYF.

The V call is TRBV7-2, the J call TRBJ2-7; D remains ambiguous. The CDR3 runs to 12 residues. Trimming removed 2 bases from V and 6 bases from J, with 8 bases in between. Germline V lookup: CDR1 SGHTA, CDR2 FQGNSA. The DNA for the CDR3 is TGTGCCAGCAGCTTATTTGGGTCCGAGCAGTACTTC. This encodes CASSLFGSEQYF. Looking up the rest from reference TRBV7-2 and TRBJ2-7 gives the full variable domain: GAGVSQSPSNKVTEKGKDVELRCDPISGHTALYWYRQSLGQGLEFLIYFQGNSAPDKSGLPSDRFSAERTGGSVSTLTIQRTQQEDSAVYLCASSLFGSEQYFGPGTRLTVT.

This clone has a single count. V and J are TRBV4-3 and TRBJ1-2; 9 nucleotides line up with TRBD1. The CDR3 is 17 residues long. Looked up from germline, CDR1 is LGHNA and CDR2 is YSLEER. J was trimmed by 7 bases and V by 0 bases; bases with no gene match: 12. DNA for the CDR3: TGCGCCAGCAGCCAAGAACCGCGAGGGGGACAGGGAGGTGGCTACACCTTC. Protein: CASSQEPRGGQGGGYTF.

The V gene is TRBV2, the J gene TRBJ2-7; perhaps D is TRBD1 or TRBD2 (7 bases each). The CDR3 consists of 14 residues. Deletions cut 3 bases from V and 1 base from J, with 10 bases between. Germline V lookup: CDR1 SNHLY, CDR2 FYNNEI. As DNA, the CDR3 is TGTGCCAGCAGTGATCAGGGGGGGTCCTACGAGCAGTACTTC. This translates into CASSDQGGSYEQYF.

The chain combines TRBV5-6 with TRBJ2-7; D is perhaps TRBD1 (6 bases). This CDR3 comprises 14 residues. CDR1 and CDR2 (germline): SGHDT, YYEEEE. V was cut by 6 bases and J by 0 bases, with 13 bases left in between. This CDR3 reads CASTDRLHSYEQYF. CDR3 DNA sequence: TGTGCCAGCACTGACAGGCTTCACTCCTACGAGCAGTACTTC.

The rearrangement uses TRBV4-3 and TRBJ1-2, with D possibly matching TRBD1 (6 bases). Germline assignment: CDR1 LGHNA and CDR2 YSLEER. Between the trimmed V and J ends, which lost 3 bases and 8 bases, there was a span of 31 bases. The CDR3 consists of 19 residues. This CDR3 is CASSQMAGGAAEGPGGYTF. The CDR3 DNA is TGCGCCAGCAGCCAGATGGCGGGGGGCGCGGCAGAGGGCCCCGGGGGCTACACCTTC.

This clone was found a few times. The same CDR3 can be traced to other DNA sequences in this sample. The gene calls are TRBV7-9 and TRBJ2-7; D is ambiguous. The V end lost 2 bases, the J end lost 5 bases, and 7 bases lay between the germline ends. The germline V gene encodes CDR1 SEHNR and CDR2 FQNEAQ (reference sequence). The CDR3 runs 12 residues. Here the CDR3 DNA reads TGTGCCAGCAGCTTATCCCCACACGAGCAGTACTTC. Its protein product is CASSLSPHEQYF.

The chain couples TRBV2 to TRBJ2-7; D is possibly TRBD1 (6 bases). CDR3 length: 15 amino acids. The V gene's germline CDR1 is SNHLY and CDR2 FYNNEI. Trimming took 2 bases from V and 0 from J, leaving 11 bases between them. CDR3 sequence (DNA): TGTGCCAGCAGTGAAACAGGGATGAGCTCCTACGAGCAGTACTTC. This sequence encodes CASSETGMSSYEQYF.

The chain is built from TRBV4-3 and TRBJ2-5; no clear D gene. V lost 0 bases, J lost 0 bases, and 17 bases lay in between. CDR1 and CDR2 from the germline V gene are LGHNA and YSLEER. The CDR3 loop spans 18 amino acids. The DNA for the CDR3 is TGCGCCAGCAGCCAAGATTCGGCCGGAGTGGGGTACCAAGAGACCCAGTACTTC. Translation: CASSQDSAGVGYQETQYF.

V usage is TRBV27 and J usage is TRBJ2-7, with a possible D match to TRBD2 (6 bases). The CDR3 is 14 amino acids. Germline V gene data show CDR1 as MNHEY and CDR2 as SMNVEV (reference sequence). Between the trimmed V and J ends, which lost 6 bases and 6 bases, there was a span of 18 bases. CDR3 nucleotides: TGTGCCAGCAGACACACCCCACTAGCTCTCGAGCAGTACTTC. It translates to CASRHTPLALEQYF.

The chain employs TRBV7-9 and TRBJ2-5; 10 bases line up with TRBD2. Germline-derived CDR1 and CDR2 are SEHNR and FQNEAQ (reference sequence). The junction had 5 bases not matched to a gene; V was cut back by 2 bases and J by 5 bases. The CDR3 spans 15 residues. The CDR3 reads CASSLLSGGEETQYF. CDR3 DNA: TGTGCCAGCAGCTTACTGAGCGGGGGGGAGGAGACCCAGTACTTC.

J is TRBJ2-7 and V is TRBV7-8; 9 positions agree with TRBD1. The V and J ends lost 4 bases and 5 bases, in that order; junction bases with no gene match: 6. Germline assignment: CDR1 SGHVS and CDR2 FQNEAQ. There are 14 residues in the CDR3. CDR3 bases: TGTGCCAGCAGCTGGGACAGGGTAGGCCACGAGCAGTACTTC. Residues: CASSWDRVGHEQYF.

As DNA, the CDR3 is TGCGCCAGCAGCCAAGATCCAGGGGACGACGAGCAGTACTTC. This encodes CASSQDPGDDEQYF. The rearrangement joins TRBV4-1 to TRBJ2-7, with D tentatively TRBD1 (6 bases). Germline CDR1 reads MGHRA; CDR2 reads YSYEKL. The CDR3 extends over 14 amino acids. V was shortened by 0 bases and J by 5 bases, with 11 bases between the two germline ends.

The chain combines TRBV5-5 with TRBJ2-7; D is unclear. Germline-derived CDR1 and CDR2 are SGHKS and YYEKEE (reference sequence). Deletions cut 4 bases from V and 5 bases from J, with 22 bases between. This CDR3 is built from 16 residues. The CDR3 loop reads CASSAFPTSPGHEQYF. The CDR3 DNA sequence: TGTGCCAGCAGCGCCTTCCCCACATCGCCGGGCCACGAGCAGTACTTC.